One sample yielded the 27 T cell receptor beta chains listed below, sequenced in a study of T cell repertoires in cytomegalovirus infection. TCRdb passed the reads through MiXCR, listing each CDR3 protein once. The sample lists more than 75,000 distinct CDR3 sequences, around 3.4% occurring once. The specimen sequenced was PBMCs. The receptors here all came from a human donor in good health (CMV status not recorded). Some clones in this sample may be carry-over from other donors' samples.

Regarding this clonotype: One end of the junction varies from germline; a read error may be responsible. The chain employs TRBV6-2 or TRBV6-3 and TRBJ2-2, with D perhaps given as TRBD1 or TRBD2 (5 bases each). CDR1 MNHEY and CDR2 SVGEGT come from the germline V gene. The length of the CDR3 is 16 residues. The CDR3 bases are TGTGCCAGCAGTTACTGGTTTGCAGGGCCGACCGGGGAGCTGTCTTTT. Translating it yields CASSYWFAGPTGELSF.

This clonotype was counted many times. The rearrangement uses TRBV4-2 and TRBJ1-6, with a possible D match to TRBD1 (5 bases). There are 18 residues in the CDR3. Germline CDR1 and CDR2: LGHNA and YNFKEQ. Trimming took 3 bases from V and 2 from J, leaving 17 bases between them. In nucleotides, the CDR3 is TGTGCCAGCAGCCAGGACCGGGCGAAGGGGACCTATAATTCACCCCTCCACTTT. It yields the protein CASSQDRAKGTYNSPLHF.

This clonotype appeared many times. The chain employs TRBV5-1 and TRBJ1-2, with D tentatively TRBD1 (5 bases). The CDR3 consists of 17 residues. Trimming removed 1 base from V and 4 bases from J, with 20 bases in between. Germline CDR1 and CDR2: SGHRS and YFSETQ. Written as DNA, the CDR3 is TGCGCCAGCAGCTTGTTTCGGCAGGGCAAGGAGGCCTATGGCTACACCTTC. Protein sequence: CASSLFRQGKEAYGYTF.

This clonotype has a count of ten or more. The chain couples TRBV9 to TRBJ2-7; 9 nucleotides align to TRBD1. The CDR3 has 15 amino acids. The V gene end was trimmed by 3 bases and the J gene end by 2 bases; junction bases not matched to a gene: 6. Per the germline V gene, CDR1 is SGDLS and CDR2 is YYNGEE. DNA for the CDR3: TGTGCCAGCAGCGAGGGACAGGGAAGTCCCTACGAGCAGTACTTC. Protein product: CASSEGQGSPYEQYF.

The gene calls are TRBV28 and TRBJ2-5; TRBD2 aligns across 8 bases. CDR3 length equals 13 residues. V trimming: 7 bases; J trimming: 5 bases; junction bases outside the gene matches: 6. Germline assignment: CDR1 MDHEN and CDR2 SYDVKM. The CDR3 spells CASTTGGRETQYF. CDR3 in DNA: TGTGCCAGCACCACGGGGGGGCGGGAGACCCAGTACTTC.

This clonotype was counted at least ten times. The chain couples TRBV19 to TRBJ1-5; 8 bases fit TRBD1. This CDR3 region has 15 residues. Trimming cost V 4 bases and J 6 bases; bases outside gene matches: 8. Germline V gene data show CDR1 as LNHDA and CDR2 as SQIVND (reference sequence). Written as DNA, the CDR3 is TGTGCCAGTAGTAGTGGACAGGGTATGGCTCAGCCCCAGCATTTT. As protein: CASSSGQGMAQPQHF.

This clonotype has ten or more counts. The rearrangement uses TRBV27 and TRBJ1-5, with D perhaps matching TRBD1 (6 bases). The germline V gene has CDR1 MNHEY and CDR2 SMNVEV (reference sequence). V dropped 5 bases and J dropped 4 bases, with 12 bases sitting between them. This CDR3 is 14 amino acids long. CDR3 sequence (DNA): TGTGCCAGCAGTGACGGGACACATAATCAGCCCCAGCATTTT. Translation gives CASSDGTHNQPQHF.

This clonotype was detected many times. The DNA for the CDR3 is TGTGCCAGCAGCCCCCAAAGGGGTGTCGGGAGTGGCTACACCTTC. Protein product: CASSPQRGVGSGYTF. The chain is built from TRBV7-9 and TRBJ1-2; D may be TRBD1 (5 bases). This CDR3 is 15 amino acids long. Per germline, CDR1 SEHNR and CDR2 FQNEAQ (reference sequence). The V gene lost 5 bases and the J gene lost 7 bases, with 20 bases spanning the gap.

This clonotype was observed at least ten times. The V gene is TRBV7-2, the J gene TRBJ2-7, with 9 bases aligning to TRBD2. V shed 3 bases, J shed 4 bases, and the junction held 4 bases outside the gene matches. The germline CDR1 and CDR2 sequences are SGHTA and FQGNSA. The CDR3 extends over 14 amino acids. The CDR3 DNA sequence: TGTGCCAGCAGCTTTGGCGGGGGGGGTTACGAGCAGTACTTC. It is translated as CASSFGGGGYEQYF.

This clonotype was counted at least ten times. This sequence joins TRBV29-1 and TRBJ1-1; D unclear. The CDR3 loop spans 11 amino acids. CDR1 is SQVTM, CDR2 ANQGSEA, per germline. Between the trimmed V and J ends, which lost 0 bases and 4 bases, there was a span of 3 bases. This chain's CDR3 is CSVEDRTEAFF. DNA for the CDR3: TGCAGCGTTGAAGATCGCACTGAAGCTTTCTTT.

This clonotype was seen repeatedly, ten times or more. J is TRBJ2-1 and V is TRBV27; 9 bases map to TRBD1. With 5 bases clipped from V and 6 bases from J, the junction kept 14 bases outside the gene matches. This CDR3 spans 17 amino acids. Germline values: CDR1 MNHEY, CDR2 SMNVEV (reference sequence). As DNA, the CDR3 is TGTGCCAGCAGTGGCTACATGGGACAGGGCCTCATCAATGAGCAGTTCTTC. Amino acids: CASSGYMGQGLINEQFF.

This clonotype was observed many times. The chain's CDR3 is CASSLSSPNRGLSTDTQYF. The CDR3 coding sequence is TGTGCCAGCAGCTTATCATCCCCCAACAGGGGCCTAAGCACAGATACGCAGTATTTT. This chain joins TRBV7-9 and TRBJ2-3; the match to TRBD1 covers 7 bases. The CDR3 sequence is 19 residues long. Germline V lookup: CDR1 SEHNR, CDR2 FQNEAQ (reference sequence). V shed 2 bases, J shed 0 bases, and the junction held 14 bases outside the gene matches.

This clonotype was detected many times. The V call is TRBV7-2, the J call TRBJ1-2; 10 bases are shared with TRBD1. The CDR3 contains 15 residues. CDR1 SGHTA and CDR2 FQGNSA come from the germline V gene. Trimming at V came to 3 bases and at J to 8 bases, leaving 9 bases not matched to a gene. CDR3 DNA: TGTGCCAGCAGCTTTAAGACAGGGGGCAAGGAGGGCTACACCTTC. Its protein product is CASSFKTGGKEGYTF.

This clonotype was observed at least ten times. Germline and junction disagree at one end, which may indicate a read error. The chain uses TRBV5-5 and TRBJ1-1; the match to TRBD1 covers 8 bases. Germline V CDR1 and CDR2: SGHKS, YYEKEE (reference sequence). The CDR3 is 15 residues long. Written as DNA, the CDR3 is TGTGTCAGCAGCTTGGGTGGCAGGGGGCATACTGAAGCTTTCTTT. This codes for CVSSLGGRGHTEAFF.

Many counts were recorded for this clonotype. The genes are TRBV19 and TRBJ1-1; no clear D gene. From germline, CDR1 is LNHDA and CDR2 SQIVND (reference sequence). Trimming stripped 7 bases from V and 5 bases from J, with 8 bases between. This CDR3 is 11 amino acids long. In DNA, the CDR3 is TGTGCCAGTATTGGATGGACTGAAGCTTTCTTT. Translating gives CASIGWTEAFF.

This clonotype was seen many times. This chain uses TRBV7-2 with TRBJ2-5; D remains ambiguous. The germline gives CDR1 SGHTA, CDR2 FQGNSA. V lost 4 bases and J 4 bases, leaving 10 bases between the germline ends. CDR3 length: 13 residues. CDR3 sequence: CASSYGPGETQYF. The CDR3 DNA reads as TGTGCCAGCAGCTACGGACCTGGAGAGACCCAGTACTTC.

This clonotype was seen ten or more times. The chain links TRBV5-1 to TRBJ1-2; no clear D. Trimming pared 0 bases from V and 6 bases from J, leaving 9 bases between. The germline V gene encodes CDR1 SGHRS and CDR2 YFSETQ. There are 13 residues in the CDR3. The DNA of the CDR3 is TGCGCCAGCAGCTTGGGGCAGCGGGATGGCTACACCTTC. Residues: CASSLGQRDGYTF. Full variable domain (rest looked up from reference TRBV5-1 and TRBJ1-2): KAGVTQTPRYLIKTRGQQVTLSCSPISGHRSVSWYQQTPGQGLQFLFEYFSETQRNKGNFPGRFSGRQFSNSRSEMNVSTLELGDSALYLCASSLGQRDGYTFGSGTRLTVV.

This clonotype was counted ten times or more. The chain carries TRBV6-2 or TRBV6-3 and TRBJ2-4; 7 nucleotides line up with TRBD2. CDR3 length equals 17 residues. CDR1 MNHEY and CDR2 SVGEGT come from the germline V gene. With 6 bases clipped from V and 7 bases from J, the junction kept 18 bases outside the gene matches. The CDR3 DNA sequence: TGTGCCAGCAGCACATACCCCGGCCGGGAGGAGAAGAACATTCAGTACTTC. Translation: CASSTYPGREEKNIQYF.

This clonotype was found many times. The V gene is TRBV6-5, the J gene TRBJ2-3, with D possibly being TRBD2 (5 bases). Deletions cut 6 bases from V and 2 bases from J, with 18 bases between. Germline values: CDR1 MNHEY, CDR2 SVGAGI. This CDR3 region has 16 residues. The CDR3: CASSKSDYYLTDTQYF. The CDR3 bases are TGTGCCAGCAGCAAAAGTGACTACTACCTCACAGATACGCAGTATTTT.

This clonotype showed up many times. V and J are TRBV7-8 and TRBJ2-3; 8 nucleotides match TRBD1. The CDR3 length is 14 residues. Trimming at V came to 5 bases and at J to 4 bases, leaving 5 bases not matched to a gene. CDR1 and CDR2 (germline): SGHVS, FQNEAQ. The CDR3 bases are TGTGCCAGCAGCCCAGGACAGGGCGCAGATACGCAGTATTTT. Translating it yields CASSPGQGADTQYF.

This clonotype was found many times. The gene calls are TRBV12-3 or TRBV12-4 and TRBJ2-7, with a possible D match to TRBD1 (5 bases). This CDR3 comprises 14 residues. Trimming left V 4 bases short and J 2 bases short, with 12 bases between. The CDR3 protein is CASSYYGHPYEQYF. CDR3 nucleotide sequence: TGTGCCAGCAGTTATTATGGACACCCCTACGAGCAGTACTTC.

This clonotype appeared many times. The genes are TRBV6-2 or TRBV6-3 and TRBJ2-5; D not certain. V was clipped by 7 bases and J by 7 bases, with 19 bases between them. The CDR3 runs 14 residues. Germline CDR1 is MNHEY and CDR2 is SVGEGT. The CDR3 DNA follows: TGTGCCAGCATCGGAGCCCAGGAATTAGGGACCCAGTACTTC. Translated, it gives CASIGAQELGTQYF.

This clonotype has ten or more counts. The rearrangement joins TRBV27 to TRBJ2-5, with D possibly TRBD2 on 7 matching bases. Germline V gene sequence: CDR1 MNHEY, CDR2 SMNVEV (reference sequence). V lost 7 bases to trimming and J lost 0 bases, with 12 bases between them. The CDR3 is 14 residues long. CDR3 protein: CASKRGAYQETQYF. The CDR3 nucleotides are TGTGCCAGCAAACGGGGGGCGTACCAAGAGACCCAGTACTTC.

This clonotype has at least ten counts. V and J are TRBV30 and TRBJ1-1; D unresolved. Germline CDR1 and CDR2: GTSNPN and SVGIG (reference sequence). This CDR3 spans 13 amino acids. The V end lost 5 bases, the J end lost 3 bases, and 13 bases lay between the germline ends. The CDR3 DNA follows: TGTGCCTGGGCGCCCCGGGAGGACACTGAAGCTTTCTTT. This translates into CAWAPREDTEAFF. The full variable domain, rest sourced from reference TRBV30 and TRBJ1-1, is SQTIHQWPATLVQPVGSPLSLECTVEGTSNPNLYWYRQAAGRGLQLLFYSVGIGQISSEVPQNLSASRPQDRQFILSSKKLLLSDSGFYLCAWAPREDTEAFFGQGTRLTVV.

This clonotype showed up many times. J is TRBJ2-3 and V is TRBV19; D may be TRBD2 (5 bases). Germline V lookup: CDR1 LNHDA, CDR2 SQIVND (reference sequence). The length of the CDR3 is 14 residues. Trimming took 7 bases from V and 2 from J, leaving 13 bases between them. The CDR3 DNA is TGTGCCAGTATGAGTCGGGGAGACACAGATACGCAGTATTTT. Protein sequence: CASMSRGDTDTQYF.

This clonotype was seen many times. This chain uses TRBV4-3 with TRBJ1-2, with D possibly matching TRBD1 (5 bases). Trimming left V 0 bases short and J 7 bases short, with 21 bases between. This CDR3 has 17 residues. Looked up from germline, CDR1 is LGHNA and CDR2 is YSLEER. The CDR3 sequence is CASSQDLAAGPEVGYTF. For the CDR3, the DNA is TGCGCCAGCAGCCAAGATCTGGCTGCAGGGCCTGAAGTTGGCTACACCTTC.

This clonotype was found many times. The chain recombines TRBV13 with TRBJ1-1; D is possibly TRBD1 (5 bases). In germline, CDR1 is PRHDT, CDR2 FYEKMQ (reference sequence). The CDR3 extends over 13 amino acids. V dropped 5 bases and J dropped 3 bases, with 10 bases sitting between them. The DNA of the CDR3 is TGTGCCAGCAGCCATGACAGATACACTGAAGCTTTCTTT. It encodes CASSHDRYTEAFF.